The following is a T cell receptor beta chain sequence with its context. These data are taken from a study of spatial heterogeneity in lung cancer. About the research overall: TCR and UMI combinations that were unique each appeared, on average, more than ten times in raw reads.

Time point meaning: sample taken at primary tumor resection. The sequenced material consisted of unsorted whole RNA from tumor, nontumor lung or frozen PBMC. The CDR3 length is 13 residues. Per germline, CDR1 MNHEY and CDR2 SVGAGI. Trimming pared 6 bases from V and 0 bases from J, leaving 9 bases between. TCRdb called the 5' RACE reads again in MiXCR, with one record for every CDR3 protein. The data contain 45,000 or so distinct CDR3 sequences, approximately 10% of them singletons. The chain uses TRBV6-5 and TRBJ2-7, with a weak D call TRBD1 (5 bases). The sequence was obtained from a female donor with early-stage non-small cell lung cancer. Material: PBMCs, obtained at surgery. CDR3 loop: CASRETASYEQYF. CDR3 sequence (DNA): TGTGCCAGCAGGGAGACAGCCTCCTACGAGCAGTACTTC.